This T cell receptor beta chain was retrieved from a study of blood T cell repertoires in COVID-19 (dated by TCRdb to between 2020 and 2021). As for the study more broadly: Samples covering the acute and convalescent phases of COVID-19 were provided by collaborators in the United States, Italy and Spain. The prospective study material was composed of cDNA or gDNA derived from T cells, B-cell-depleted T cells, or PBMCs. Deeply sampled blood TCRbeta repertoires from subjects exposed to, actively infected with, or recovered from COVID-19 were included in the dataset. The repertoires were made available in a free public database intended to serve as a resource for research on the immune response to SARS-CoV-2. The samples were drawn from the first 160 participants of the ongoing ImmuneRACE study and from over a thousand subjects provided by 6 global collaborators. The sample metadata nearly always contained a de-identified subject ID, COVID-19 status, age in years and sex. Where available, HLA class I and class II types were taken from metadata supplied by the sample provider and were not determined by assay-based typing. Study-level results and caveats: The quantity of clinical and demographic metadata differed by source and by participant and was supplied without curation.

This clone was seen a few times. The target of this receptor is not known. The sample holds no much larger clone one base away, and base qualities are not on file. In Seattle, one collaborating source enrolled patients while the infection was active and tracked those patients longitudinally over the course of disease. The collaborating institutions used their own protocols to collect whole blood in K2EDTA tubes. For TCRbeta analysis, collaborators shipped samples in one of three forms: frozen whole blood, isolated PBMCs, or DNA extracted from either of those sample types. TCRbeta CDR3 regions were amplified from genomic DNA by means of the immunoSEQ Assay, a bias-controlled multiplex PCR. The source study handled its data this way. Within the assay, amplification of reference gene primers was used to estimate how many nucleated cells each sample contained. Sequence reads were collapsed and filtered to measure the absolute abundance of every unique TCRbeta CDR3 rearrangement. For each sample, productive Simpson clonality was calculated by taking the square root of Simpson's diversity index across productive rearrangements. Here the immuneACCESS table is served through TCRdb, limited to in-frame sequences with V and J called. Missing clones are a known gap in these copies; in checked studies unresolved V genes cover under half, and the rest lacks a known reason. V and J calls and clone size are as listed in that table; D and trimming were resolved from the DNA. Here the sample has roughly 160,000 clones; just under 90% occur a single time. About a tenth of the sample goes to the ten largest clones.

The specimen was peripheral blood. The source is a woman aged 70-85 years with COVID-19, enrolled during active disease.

The DNA sequence is TGTGCCAGCAGCCGGTTGACAGACATCGGGTATGGCTACACCTTC. The translation is CASSRLTDIGYGYTF. The rearranged chain carries TRBV14 and TRBJ1-2; the D gene is perhaps TRBD1, on 5 matching bases. The V and J ends are trimmed by 4 bases and 5 bases, leaving 17 bases between them. The germline V gene specifies SGHDN as CDR1 and FVKESK as CDR2. The CDR3 runs 15 amino acids, cysteine and phenylalanine included. Just the 45-base CDR3 DNA is kept, in frame starting at base 1.